This TCR beta chain is drawn from a study of T cell responses to AZD1222 COVID-19 vaccine. Study-wide points: At 160-218 and 743-854, vaccine-associated CD4 TCRs were dominant, and they spanned spike. Clonal diversity was possibly underestimated, and white British individuals and females predominated among donors.

For this clone: Its specificity is not known.

V was trimmed by 4 bases and J by 0 bases, leaving 9 bases between them. The CDR3 runs to 14 residues. Germline V gives CDR1 KGHSH, CDR2 LQKENI. Assay: immunoSEQ multiplex PCR; the TCRdb copy retains only in-frame clones and omits some. Of some 150,000 clones in the sample, about 87% were seen once. The sample was peripheral blood, taken on day 0 of AZD1222 vaccination. The chain carries TRBV18 and TRBJ1-1; D may be TRBD1 (5 bases). This receptor was identified in an adult in good health. This chain's CDR3 is CASSQQELNTEAFF. DNA of the CDR3: TGTGCCAGCTCACAACAGGAATTGAACACTGAAGCTTTCTTT.